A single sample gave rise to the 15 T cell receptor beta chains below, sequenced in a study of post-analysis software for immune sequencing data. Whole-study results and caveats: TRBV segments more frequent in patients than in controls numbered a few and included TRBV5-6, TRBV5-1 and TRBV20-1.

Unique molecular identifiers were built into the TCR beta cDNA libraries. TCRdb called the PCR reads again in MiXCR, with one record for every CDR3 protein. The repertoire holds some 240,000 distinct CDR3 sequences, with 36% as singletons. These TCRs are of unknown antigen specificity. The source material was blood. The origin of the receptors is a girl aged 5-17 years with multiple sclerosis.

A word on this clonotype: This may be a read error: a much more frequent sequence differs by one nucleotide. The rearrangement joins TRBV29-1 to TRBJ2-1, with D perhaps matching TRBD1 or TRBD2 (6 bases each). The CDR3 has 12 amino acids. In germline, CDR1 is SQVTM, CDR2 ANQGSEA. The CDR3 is CSQGGNINEQVF. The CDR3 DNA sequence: TGCAGCCAAGGGGGGAATATCAATGAGCAGGTCTTC.

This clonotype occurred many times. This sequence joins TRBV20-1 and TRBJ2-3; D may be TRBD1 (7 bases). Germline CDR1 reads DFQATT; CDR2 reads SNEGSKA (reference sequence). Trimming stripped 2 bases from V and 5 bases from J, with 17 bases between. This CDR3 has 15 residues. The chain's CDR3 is CSARPYIQGGDTQYF. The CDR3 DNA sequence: TGCAGTGCTAGACCTTATATCCAGGGGGGAGATACGCAGTATTTT.

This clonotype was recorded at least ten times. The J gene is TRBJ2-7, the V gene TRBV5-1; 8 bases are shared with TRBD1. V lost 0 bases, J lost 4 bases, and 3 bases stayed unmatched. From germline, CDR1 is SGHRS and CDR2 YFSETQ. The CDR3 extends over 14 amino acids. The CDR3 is CASSLGQGPYEQYF. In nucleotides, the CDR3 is TGCGCCAGCAGCTTGGGACAGGGGCCGTACGAGCAGTACTTC.

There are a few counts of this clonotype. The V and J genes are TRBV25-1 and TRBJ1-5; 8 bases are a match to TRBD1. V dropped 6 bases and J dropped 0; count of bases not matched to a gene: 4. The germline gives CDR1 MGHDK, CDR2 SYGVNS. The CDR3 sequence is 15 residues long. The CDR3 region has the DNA TGTGCCAGCAGCTCGGACAGGGCTAGCAATCAGCCCCAGCATTTT. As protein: CASSSDRASNQPQHF.

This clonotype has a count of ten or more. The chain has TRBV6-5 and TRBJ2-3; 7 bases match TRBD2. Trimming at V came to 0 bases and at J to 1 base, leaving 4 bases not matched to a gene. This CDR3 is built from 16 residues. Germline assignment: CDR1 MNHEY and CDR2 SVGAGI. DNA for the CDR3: TGTGCCAGCAGTTACTCCGCGGGGGTGGGCACAGATACGCAGTATTTT. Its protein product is CASSYSAGVGTDTQYF.

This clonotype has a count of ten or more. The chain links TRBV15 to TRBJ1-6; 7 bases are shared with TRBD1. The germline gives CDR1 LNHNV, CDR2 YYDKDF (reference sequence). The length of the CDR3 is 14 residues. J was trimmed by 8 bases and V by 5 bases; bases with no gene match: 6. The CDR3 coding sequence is TGTGCCACCAGCTTACAGGGGATCGATTCACCCCTCCACTTT. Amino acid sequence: CATSLQGIDSPLHF. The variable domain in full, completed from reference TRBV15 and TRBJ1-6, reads DAMVIQNPRYQVTQFGKPVTLSCSQTLNHNVMYWYQQKSSQAPKLLFHYYDKDFNNEADTPDNFQSRRPNTSFCFLDIRSPGLGDTAMYLCATSLQGIDSPLHFGNGTRLTVT.

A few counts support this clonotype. CDR3 protein: CACKGESSYNSPLHF. The CDR3 DNA is TGTGCCTGCAAGGGCGAGAGCTCCTATAATTCACCCCTCCACTTT. The J gene is TRBJ1-6, the V gene TRBV2; no clear D gene. Germline lookup yields CDR1 SNHLY and CDR2 FYNNEI. The CDR3 has 15 amino acids. The V end was cut by 11 bases, the J end by 0 bases, with 14 bases between.

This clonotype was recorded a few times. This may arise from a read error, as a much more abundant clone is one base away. The CDR3 loop is CASREPALGDTQYF. The DNA for the CDR3 is TGTGCCAGCAGGGAACCCGCCTTGGGAGATACGCAGTATTTT. The chain recombines TRBV6-4 with TRBJ2-3; D remains unclear. Trimming removed 6 bases at V and 5 bases at J, with 15 bases between. Germline V gives CDR1 MRHNA, CDR2 SNTAGT. CDR3 length equals 14 residues.

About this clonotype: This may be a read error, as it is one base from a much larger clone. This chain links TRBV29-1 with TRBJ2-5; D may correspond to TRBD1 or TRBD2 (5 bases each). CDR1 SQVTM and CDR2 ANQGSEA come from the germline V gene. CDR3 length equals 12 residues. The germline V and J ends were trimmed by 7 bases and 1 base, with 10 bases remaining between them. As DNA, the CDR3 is TGCAGCGGTGGGGGATTCCAAGAGACCCAGTACTTC. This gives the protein CSGGGFQETQYF.

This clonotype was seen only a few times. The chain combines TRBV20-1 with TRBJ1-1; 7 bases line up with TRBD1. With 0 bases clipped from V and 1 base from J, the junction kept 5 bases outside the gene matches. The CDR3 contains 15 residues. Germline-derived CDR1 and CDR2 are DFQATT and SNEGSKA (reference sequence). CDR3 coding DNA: TGCAGTGCTAGAGATTCCAGGGGGAGGAACACTGAAGCTTTCTTT. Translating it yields CSARDSRGRNTEAFF.

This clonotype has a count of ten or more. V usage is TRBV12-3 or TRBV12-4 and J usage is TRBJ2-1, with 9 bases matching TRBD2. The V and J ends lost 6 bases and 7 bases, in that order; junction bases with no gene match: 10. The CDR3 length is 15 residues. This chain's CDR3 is CASSLHSGRGNEQFF. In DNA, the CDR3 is TGTGCCAGCAGCCTCCATAGCGGGAGAGGGAATGAGCAGTTCTTC.

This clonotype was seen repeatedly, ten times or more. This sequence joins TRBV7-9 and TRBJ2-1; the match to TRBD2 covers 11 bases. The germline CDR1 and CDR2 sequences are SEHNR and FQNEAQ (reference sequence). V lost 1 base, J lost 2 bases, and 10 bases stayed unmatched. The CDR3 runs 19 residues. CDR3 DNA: TGTGCCAGCAGCTTAGTGGCTAGCGGGGGGATATGGACCTACAATGAGCAGTTCTTC. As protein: CASSLVASGGIWTYNEQFF.

CDR3 sequence: CASSFTGGLGGTEAFF. For the CDR3, the DNA is TGTGCCAGCAGCTTTACTGGGGGGCTAGGGGGGACTGAAGCTTTCTTT. This sequence joins TRBV7-9 and TRBJ1-1; D possibly corresponds to TRBD1 (6 bases). V was clipped by 3 bases and J by 5 bases, with 19 bases between them. The germline V gene has CDR1 SEHNR and CDR2 FQNEAQ (reference sequence). This CDR3 is 16 amino acids long.

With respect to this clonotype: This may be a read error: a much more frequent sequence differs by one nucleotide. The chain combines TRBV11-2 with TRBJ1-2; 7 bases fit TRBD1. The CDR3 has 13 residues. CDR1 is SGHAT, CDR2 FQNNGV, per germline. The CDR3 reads CAGRRQGGYGYTF. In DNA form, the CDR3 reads TGTGCCGGCAGACGACAGGGAGGGTACGGCTACACCTTC.

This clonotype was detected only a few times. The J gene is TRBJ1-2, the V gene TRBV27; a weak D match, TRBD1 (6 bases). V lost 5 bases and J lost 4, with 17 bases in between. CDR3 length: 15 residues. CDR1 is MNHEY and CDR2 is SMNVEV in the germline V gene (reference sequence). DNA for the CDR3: TGTGCCAGCAGTGTAACAGGGTCGGGCTTCTATGGCTACACCTTC. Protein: CASSVTGSGFYGYTF.